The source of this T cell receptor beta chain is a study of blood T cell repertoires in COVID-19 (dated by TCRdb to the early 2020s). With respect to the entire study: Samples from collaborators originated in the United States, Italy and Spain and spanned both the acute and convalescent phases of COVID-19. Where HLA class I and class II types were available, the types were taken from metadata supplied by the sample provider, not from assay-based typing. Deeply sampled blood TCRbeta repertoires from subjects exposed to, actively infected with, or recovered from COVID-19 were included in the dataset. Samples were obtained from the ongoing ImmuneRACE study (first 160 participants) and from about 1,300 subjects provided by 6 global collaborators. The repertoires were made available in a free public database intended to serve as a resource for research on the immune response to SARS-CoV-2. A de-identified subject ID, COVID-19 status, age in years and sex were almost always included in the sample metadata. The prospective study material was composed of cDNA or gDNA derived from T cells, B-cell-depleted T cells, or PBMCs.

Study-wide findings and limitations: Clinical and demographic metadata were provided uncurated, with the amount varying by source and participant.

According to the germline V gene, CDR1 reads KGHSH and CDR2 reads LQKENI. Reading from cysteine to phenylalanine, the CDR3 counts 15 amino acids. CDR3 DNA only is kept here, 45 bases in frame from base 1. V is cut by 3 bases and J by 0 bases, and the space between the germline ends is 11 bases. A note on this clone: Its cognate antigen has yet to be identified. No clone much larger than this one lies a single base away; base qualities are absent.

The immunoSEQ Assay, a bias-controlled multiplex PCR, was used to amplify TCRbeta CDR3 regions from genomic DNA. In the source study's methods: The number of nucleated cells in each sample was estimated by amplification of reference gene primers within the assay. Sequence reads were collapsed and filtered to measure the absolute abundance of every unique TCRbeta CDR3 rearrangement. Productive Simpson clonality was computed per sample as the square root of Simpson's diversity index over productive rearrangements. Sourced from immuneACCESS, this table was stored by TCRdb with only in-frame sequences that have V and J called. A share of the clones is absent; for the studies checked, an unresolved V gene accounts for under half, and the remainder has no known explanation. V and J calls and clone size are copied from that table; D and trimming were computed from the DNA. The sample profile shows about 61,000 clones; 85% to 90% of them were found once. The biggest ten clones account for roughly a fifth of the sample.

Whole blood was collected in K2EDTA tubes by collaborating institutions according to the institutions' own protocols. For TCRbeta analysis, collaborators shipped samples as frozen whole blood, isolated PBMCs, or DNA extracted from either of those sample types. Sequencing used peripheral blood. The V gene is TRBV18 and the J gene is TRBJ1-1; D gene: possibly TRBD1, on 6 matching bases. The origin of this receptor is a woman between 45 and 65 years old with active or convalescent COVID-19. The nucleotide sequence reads TGTGCCAGCTCACCCTCGACAGGTATGAACACTGAAGCTTTCTTT. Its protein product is CASSPSTGMNTEAFF. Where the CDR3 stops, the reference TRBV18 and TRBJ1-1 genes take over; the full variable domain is NAGVMQNPRHLVRRRGQEARLRCSPMKGHSHVYWYRQLPEEGLKFMVYLQKENIIDESGMPKERFSAEFPKEGPSILRIQQVVRGDSAAYFCASSPSTGMNTEAFFGQGTRLTVV.